This is a list of T cell receptor beta chains from one sample in a study of PD-1 blockade in classical Hodgkin lymphoma. Method: immunoSEQ multiplex PCR; TCRdb's copy keeps in-frame clones and lacks some. Of about 96,000 clones in the sample, around 93% were seen once. Sample: peripheral blood mononuclear cells (PBMCs), taken before the fourth cycle of nivolumab. The receptors shown here come from a human donor with classical Hodgkin lymphoma. The CDR3 runs from the conserved cysteine through the conserved F or W. A D gene is named only where the DNA matches it firmly. Expanded clones get a size class; other rows say once, few or many, or leave the size out.

len	j_gene	abundance	v_gene	d_gene	CDR3nt	CDR3aa
15	TRBJ2-1	.	TRBV2	.	TGTGCCAGCAGTACCGACTTTGCCAACTACAATGAGCAGTTCTTC	CASSTDFANYNEQFF
13	TRBJ1-1	.	TRBV6-5	.	TGTGCCAGCAGTAGGACAAGGGGCACTGAAGCTTTCTTT	CASSRTRGTEAFF
13	TRBJ2-2	.	TRBV19	.	TGTGCCAGTAGTATCGCCGGGACCGGGGAGCTGTTTTTT	CASSIAGTGELFF
15	TRBJ1-1	once	TRBV5-1	.	TGCGCCAGCAGCTTAAAGTCCCGGAGGCCCGCTGAAGCTTTCTTT	CASSLKSRRPAEAFF
18	TRBJ2-6	.	TRBV9	.	TGTGCCAGCAGCTACCGAGGTCAGGTAATGTCTGGGGCCAACGTCCTGACTTTC	CASSYRGQVMSGANVLTF
12	TRBJ2-7	.	TRBV5-6	.	TGTGCCAGCAGCTTTCAGGGATACGAGCAGTACTTC	CASSFQGYEQYF
15	TRBJ1-1	.	TRBV5-1	.	TGCGCCAGCAGCTTTTCGCCGGGGCCGAACACTGAAGCTTTCTTT	CASSFSPGPNTEAFF
14	TRBJ2-7	.	TRBV4-1	.	TGCGCCAGCAGCCAAGAACTAGAATCCCACGAGCAGTACTTC	CASSQELESHEQYF
14	TRBJ2-7	.	TRBV28	TRBD1	TGTGCCAGCAGCCGGCGGGACAGGGCCTACGAGCAGTACTTC	CASSRRDRAYEQYF
15	TRBJ1-2	.	TRBV4-2	.	TGTGCCAGCAGCCAAGCAACGGGTCCCGACTATGGCTACACCTTC	CASSQATGPDYGYTF
17	TRBJ1-4	once	TRBV4-1	.	TGCGCCAGCAGCCAAGGTGCCGGCAGGAACGCTAATGAAAAACTGTTTTTT	CASSQGAGRNANEKLFF
13	TRBJ2-1	once	TRBV5-1	.	TGCGCCAGCAACCTCAGAGGTAACAATGAGCAGTTCTTC	CASNLRGNNEQFF
11	TRBJ2-7	once	TRBV11-2	.	TGTGCCAGCAGCTCTAGTTACGAGCAGTACTTC	CASSSSYEQYF
18	TRBJ1-1	.	TRBV5-4	.	TGTGCCAGCAGCTTCGGAGGCCACCGGCTCAGGCTGAACACTGAAGCTTTCTTT	CASSFGGHRLRLNTEAFF
13	TRBJ1-1	.	TRBV5-4	.	TGTGCCAGCAGCAGAACAGGGAGGACTGAAGCTTTCTTT	CASSRTGRTEAFF
18	TRBJ2-5	.	TRBV5-1	TRBD2	TGCGCCAGCAGCTTGGTTCAGCTAGCGGGAGGGCGGGGAGAGACCCAGTACTTC	CASSLVQLAGGRGETQYF
15	TRBJ2-1	.	TRBV7-9	.	TGTGCCAGCAGCGAGAAGGGTTCTCCTTACAATGAGCAGTTCTTC	CASSEKGSPYNEQFF
15	TRBJ1-1	.	TRBV19	.	TGTGCCAGTAGGACGGACGAATTCCGGGGCACTGAAGCTTTCTTT	CASRTDEFRGTEAFF
15	TRBJ2-1	once	TRBV5-6	.	TGTGCCAGCAGCTTGGCCGTTAGGGGCTGGAATGAGCAGTTCTTC	CASSLAVRGWNEQFF
17	TRBJ2-1	.	TRBV4-2	.	TGTGCCAGCAGCCAAGACTCGCGAAGGGGCGTCTACAATGAGCAGTTCTTC	CASSQDSRRGVYNEQFF
16	TRBJ2-5	.	TRBV5-1	TRBD2	TGCGCCAGCAGCGTAGCCTCGGGACTAATAATAGAGACCCAGTACTTC	CASSVASGLIIETQYF
16	TRBJ1-2	.	TRBV10-3	TRBD1	TGTGCCATCAGGGGGGAGCCCGGGACAGGGTTTCCTGGCTACACCTTC	CAIRGEPGTGFPGYTF
15	TRBJ2-7	.	TRBV7-9	TRBD2	TGTGCCAGCACCTCGGGACTAGCGGGAGGGCGCGAGCAGTACTTC	CASTSGLAGGREQYF